In this sample, the clone carrying this T cell receptor (beta chain) turned up many times. Its antigen remains unidentified. Whoever was chosen for sequencing had shown CD8+CD57+ cell expansion by flow cytometry. Germline V lookup: CDR1 SGDLS, CDR2 YYNGEE. The CDR3 has 14 residues. Trimming left V 3 bases short and J 9 bases short, with 16 bases between. These data belong to a study of CD8+CD57+ T cells in acquired aplastic anemia. Study-level points and caveats: Patients and controls had in common approximately 30 CD8+ CDR3 sequences.

It was genomic DNA that served as the template for profiling TCR beta VDJ and CDR3. TCRdb reanalysed the reads using MiXCR and keeps one entry per CDR3 protein. The data contain about 120,000 distinct CDR3 sequences, about 50% of them singletons. The chain has TRBV9 and TRBJ2-1, with D possibly matching TRBD2 (5 bases). Source material: sorted CD4+, CD8+, or CD8+CD57+ T cells (not recorded which) from PBMCs. The sequence derives from a human donor with aplastic anemia. CDR3 in DNA: TGTGCCAGCAGCGCCGGACTGTTAGGAGGTGAGCAGTTCTTC. Translation: CASSAGLLGGEQFF.